Below, 7 T cell receptor beta chains from the same sample are listed, as sequenced in a study of OX40 agonist ivuxolimab in advanced cancers. The library came from the immunoSEQ multiplex PCR assay. The source is immuneACCESS, and TCRdb retained only in-frame sequences with V and J called. Part of the clones is not carried over; for the studies checked, unresolved V genes explain less than half of this, and the remainder is unexplained. Here the sample has more than 55,000 clones; nearly 90% occur a single time. The ten largest clones take up approximately 10% of the sample. The sequencing here drew on CD4+ or CD8+ T cells sorted from blood, taken in a trial of the OX40 agonist ivuxolimab. All receptors come from an adult with an advanced solid tumor such as melanoma, head and neck, liver or kidney cancer.

This sequence joins TRBV6-5 and TRBJ1-4; unclear D gene. This CDR3 has 14 amino acids. The V and J ends lost 8 bases and 5 bases respectively, with 15 bases between them. The germline V gene encodes CDR1 MNHEY and CDR2 SVGAGI. The CDR3 loop reads CASCSREGNEKLFF. The CDR3 region has the DNA TGTGCCAGCTGTTCGAGAGAAGGAAATGAAAAACTGTTTTTT.

The chain links TRBV5-6 to TRBJ1-2; D is uncertain. Germline CDR1 SGHDT, CDR2 YYEEEE. V lost 1 base and J lost 0, with 7 bases in between. This CDR3 spans 14 amino acids. This CDR3 is CASSLRRANYGYTF. The CDR3 DNA reads TGTGCCAGCAGCTTGAGAAGGGCTAACTATGGCTACACCTTC.

The chain carries TRBV5-8 and TRBJ1-1; D remains unclear. This CDR3 region has 14 residues. The germline CDR1 and CDR2 sequences are SGHTS and YDEGEE. V was shortened by 1 base and J by 1 base, with 8 bases between the two germline ends. As DNA, the CDR3 is TGTGCCAGCAGCTTGCGGGAATCGAACACTGAAGCTTTCTTT. Encoded protein: CASSLRESNTEAFF.

This chain links TRBV19 with TRBJ1-1; weak D call: TRBD1 (5 bases). Trimming left V 2 bases short and J 6 bases short, with 19 bases between. This CDR3 has 16 residues. Germline V gives CDR1 LNHDA, CDR2 SQIVND (reference sequence). This CDR3 is CASSIRPSQGWAEAFF. The CDR3 region has the DNA TGTGCCAGTAGTATAAGACCCTCTCAGGGATGGGCTGAAGCTTTCTTT.

This clone appeared a single time. V gene TRBV28 combines with J gene TRBJ2-2, with 7 bases aligning to TRBD1. V lost 6 bases to trimming and J lost 3 bases; unmatched junction nucleotides: 4. The V gene's germline CDR1 is MDHEN and CDR2 SYDVKM. The CDR3 is 14 residues long. The DNA for the CDR3 is TGTGCCAGCAGAAAAACAGGGGACACCGGGGAGCTGTTTTTT. Translated: CASRKTGDTGELFF.

The CDR3 coding sequence is TGTGCCAGCAGCTTAGAGCCGGGAGTAAACACTGAAGCTTTCTTT. Translation gives CASSLEPGVNTEAFF. The chain has TRBV7-6 and TRBJ1-1; D unresolved. Germline assignment: CDR1 SGHVS and CDR2 FNYEAQ. The length of the CDR3 is 15 residues. Trimming took 1 base from V and 2 from J, leaving 11 bases between them.

J is TRBJ2-1 and V is TRBV4-1; possible D gene TRBD2, 6 bases. V was cut by 0 bases and J by 8 bases, with 20 bases left in between. Per germline, CDR1 MGHRA and CDR2 YSYEKL. The CDR3 runs 17 residues. CDR3 loop: CASSQEVWDSSPDEQFF. CDR3 coding DNA: TGCGCCAGCAGCCAAGAAGTTTGGGACTCCTCCCCCGATGAGCAGTTCTTC.